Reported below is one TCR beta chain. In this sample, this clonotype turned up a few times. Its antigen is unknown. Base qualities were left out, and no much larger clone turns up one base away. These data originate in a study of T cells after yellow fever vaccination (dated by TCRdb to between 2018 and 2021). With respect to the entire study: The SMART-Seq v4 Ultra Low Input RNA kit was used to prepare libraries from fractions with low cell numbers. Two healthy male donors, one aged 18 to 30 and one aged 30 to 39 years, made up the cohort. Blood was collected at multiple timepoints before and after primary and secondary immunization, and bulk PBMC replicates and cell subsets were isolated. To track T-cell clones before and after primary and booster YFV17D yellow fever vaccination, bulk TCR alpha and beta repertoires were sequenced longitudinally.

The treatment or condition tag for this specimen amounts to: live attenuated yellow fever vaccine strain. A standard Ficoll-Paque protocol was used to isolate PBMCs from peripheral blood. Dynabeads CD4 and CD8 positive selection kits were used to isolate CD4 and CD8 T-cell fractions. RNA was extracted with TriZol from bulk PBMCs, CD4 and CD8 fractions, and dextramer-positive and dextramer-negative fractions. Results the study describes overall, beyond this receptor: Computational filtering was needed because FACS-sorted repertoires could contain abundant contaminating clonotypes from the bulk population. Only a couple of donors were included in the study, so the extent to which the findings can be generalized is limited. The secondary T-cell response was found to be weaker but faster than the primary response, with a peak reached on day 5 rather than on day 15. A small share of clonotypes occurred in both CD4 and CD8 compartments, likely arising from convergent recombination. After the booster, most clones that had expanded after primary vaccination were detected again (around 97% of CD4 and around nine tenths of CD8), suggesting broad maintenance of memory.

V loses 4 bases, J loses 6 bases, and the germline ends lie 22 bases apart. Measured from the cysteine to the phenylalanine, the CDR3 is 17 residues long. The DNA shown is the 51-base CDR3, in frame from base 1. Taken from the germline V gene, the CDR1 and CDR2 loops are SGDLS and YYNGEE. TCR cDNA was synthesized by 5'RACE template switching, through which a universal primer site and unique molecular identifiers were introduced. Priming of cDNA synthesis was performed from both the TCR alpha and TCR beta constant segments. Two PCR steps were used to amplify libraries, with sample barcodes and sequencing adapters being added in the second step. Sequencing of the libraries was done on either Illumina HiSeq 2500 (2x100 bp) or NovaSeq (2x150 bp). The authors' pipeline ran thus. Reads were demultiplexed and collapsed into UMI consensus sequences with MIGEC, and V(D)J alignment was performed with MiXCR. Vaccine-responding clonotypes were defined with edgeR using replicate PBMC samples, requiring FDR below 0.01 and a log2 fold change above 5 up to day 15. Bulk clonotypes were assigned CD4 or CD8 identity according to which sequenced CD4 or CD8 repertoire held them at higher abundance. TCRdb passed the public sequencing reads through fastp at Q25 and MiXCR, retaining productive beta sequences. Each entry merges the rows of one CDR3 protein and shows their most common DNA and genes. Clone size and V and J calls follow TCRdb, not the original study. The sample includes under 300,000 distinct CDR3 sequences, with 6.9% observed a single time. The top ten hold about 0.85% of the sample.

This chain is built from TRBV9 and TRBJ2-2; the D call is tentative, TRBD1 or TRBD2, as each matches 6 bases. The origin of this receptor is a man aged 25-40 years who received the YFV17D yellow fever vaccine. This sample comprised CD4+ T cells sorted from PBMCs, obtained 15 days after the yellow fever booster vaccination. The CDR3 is CASSLPSGKGGAGELFF. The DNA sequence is TGTGCCAGCAGCTTACCCTCGGGGAAGGGGGGAGCCGGGGAGCTGTTTTTT.